This TCR beta chain was captured in a study of blood T cell repertoires in COVID-19 (dated by TCRdb to the early 2020s). Background on the whole study: Samples covering the acute and convalescent phases of COVID-19 were provided by collaborators in the United States, Italy and Spain. The repertoires were made available in a free public database intended to serve as a resource for research on the immune response to SARS-CoV-2. Sample metadata almost always included a de-identified subject ID, COVID-19 status, age in years and sex. Samples came from the ongoing ImmuneRACE study (first 160 participants) plus 1,254 subjects from 6 global collaborators. The dataset comprised deeply sampled blood TCRbeta repertoires from subjects exposed to, actively infected with, or recovered from COVID-19. Where HLA class I and class II types were available, the types were taken from metadata supplied by the sample provider, not from assay-based typing. The prospective study material was composed of cDNA or gDNA derived from T cells, B-cell-depleted T cells, or PBMCs.

With regard to this clone: The antigen this receptor binds is unknown. Per-base quality was not reported, and no clone a single base away is much larger than it.

On the study overall, not on this receptor specifically: The amount of clinical and demographic metadata varied by source and participant and was provided uncurated.

The collaborating institutions used their own protocols to collect whole blood in K2EDTA tubes. For TCRbeta analysis, collaborators shipped samples as frozen whole blood, isolated PBMCs, or DNA extracted from either of those sample types. TCRbeta CDR3 regions were amplified from genomic DNA by means of the immunoSEQ Assay, a bias-controlled multiplex PCR. In the source study's methods: The number of nucleated cells in each sample was estimated by amplification of reference gene primers within the assay. To quantify the absolute abundance of each unique TCRbeta CDR3 rearrangement, sequence reads were collapsed and filtered. For each sample, productive Simpson clonality was calculated as the square root of Simpson's diversity index over productive rearrangements. TCRdb's version of the immuneACCESS table is confined to in-frame rearrangements and falls short of the full clone set. An unresolved V gene accounts for under half of the shortfall where checked; the remainder is of unknown origin. V, J and clone size are those of that table, while D and trimming were read from the DNA. The sample table records over 70,000 clones; around 80% of these occur just once. More than 9% of the sample comes from the top ten.

V loses 5 bases of germline sequence and J loses 6 bases, and the interval between the two ends is 18 bases. From the cysteine through the phenylalanine, the CDR3 covers 14 amino acids. Here the CDR3 DNA is all that survives: 42 bases in frame from base 1. As encoded in the germline V gene, CDR1 is SGHRS while CDR2 is YFSETQ. The sequence derives from a man in his 60s with acute or convalescent COVID-19. Sequenced material: peripheral blood. The rearranged chain carries TRBV5-1 and TRBJ2-7, and the D gene may be TRBD1, 6 bases matching. The encoded CDR3 is CASSPRTDGSEQYF. The nucleotide sequence is TGCGCCAGCAGTCCCAGGACAGACGGTTCCGAGCAGTACTTC. Beyond the CDR3, the reference TRBV5-1 and TRBJ2-7 genes provide the residues; the full variable domain reads: KAGVTQTPRYLIKTRGQQVTLSCSPISGHRSVSWYQQTPGQGLQFLFEYFSETQRNKGNFPGRFSGRQFSNSRSEMNVSTLELGDSALYLCASSPRTDGSEQYFGPGTRLTVT.